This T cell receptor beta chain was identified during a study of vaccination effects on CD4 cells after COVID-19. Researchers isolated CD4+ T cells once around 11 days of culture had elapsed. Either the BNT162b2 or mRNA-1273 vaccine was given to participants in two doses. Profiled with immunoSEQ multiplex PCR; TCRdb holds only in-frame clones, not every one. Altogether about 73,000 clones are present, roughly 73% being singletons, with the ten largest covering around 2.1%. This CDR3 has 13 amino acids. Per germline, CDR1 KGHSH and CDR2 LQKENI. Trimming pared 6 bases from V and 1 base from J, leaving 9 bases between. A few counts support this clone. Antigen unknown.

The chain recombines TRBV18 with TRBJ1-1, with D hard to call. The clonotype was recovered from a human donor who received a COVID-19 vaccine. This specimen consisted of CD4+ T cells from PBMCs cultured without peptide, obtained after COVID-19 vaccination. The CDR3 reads CASSAAQNTEAFF. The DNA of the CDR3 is TGTGCCAGCTCGGCAGCTCAGAACACTGAAGCTTTCTTT.